This T cell receptor (beta chain) was sequenced in a study of T cells of healthy individuals. This clonotype was seen repeatedly, ten times or more. TCRdb recomputed calls from the 5' RACE reads with MiXCR, one row per CDR3 protein. Here the sample spans tens of thousands of distinct CDR3 sequences, roughly 15% being singletons. CDR1 and CDR2 (germline): DFQATT, SNEGSKA (reference sequence). The CDR3 contains 12 residues. V lost 6 bases to trimming and J lost 5 bases; unmatched junction nucleotides: 6. The clonotype was recovered from a human donor in good health. The J gene is TRBJ2-7, the V gene TRBV20-1; TRBD2 matches 8 bases. Here the CDR3 reads CSAGGAGHEQYF. CDR3 DNA: TGCAGTGCCGGGGGGGCAGGGCACGAGCAGTACTTC.